This T cell receptor (beta chain) was sequenced in a study of blood T cell repertoires in COVID-19. Across the study: Spain, Italy and the United States supplied samples that represented acute and convalescent COVID-19.

Assay used: immunoSEQ multiplex PCR; TCRdb lists only in-frame clones, some missing. This sample has about 160,000 clones, with 85% found just once. This CDR3 region has 15 residues. CDR1 is LNHDA and CDR2 is SQIVND in the germline V gene (reference sequence). Trimming at V came to 10 bases and at J to 6 bases, leaving 16 bases not matched to a gene. This receptor was obtained from a human donor with acute or convalescent COVID-19. The donor label of this sample is uncertain. The chain is built from TRBV19 and TRBJ2-3, with 7 positions matching TRBD1. The specimen was peripheral blood. The CDR3 loop reads CATQNRGGPLDTQYF. The CDR3, as DNA: TGTGCCACCCAAAACAGGGGCGGACCGTTGGATACGCAGTATTTT. The full variable domain, its missing parts supplied by reference TRBV19 and TRBJ2-3, is DGGITQSPKYLFRKEGQNVTLSCEQNLNHDAMYWYRQDPGQGLRLIYYSQIVNDFQKGDIAEGYSVSREKKESFPLTVTSAQKNPTAFYLCATQNRGGPLDTQYFGPGTRLTVL.